This T cell receptor beta chain was identified in a study of low-dose radiotherapy and immunotherapy resistance in tumors. Background on the study: Treatment of Cohort 1 consisted of 0.5 Gy per fraction every 2 weeks, adding up to 6.5 Gy. On an every-two-weeks schedule, patients received intravenous nivolumab 240 mg, along with ipilimumab 1 mg/kg every six weeks.

Gene-specific TRAV and TRBV primers were used for first-strand cDNA, covering alpha and beta chains. TCR amplification ran roughly 20 PCR cycles using constant-region and V-primer adapter primers. One entry per CDR3 protein, called by TCRdb with MiXCR from the reads. The table shows tens of thousands of distinct CDR3 sequences, with about 17% occurring only once. The CDR3 is made up of 15 amino acids. Germline V gene data show CDR1 as LNHNV and CDR2 as YYDKDF (reference sequence). J gave up 1 base and V 0 bases, and 2 bases lay outside the gene matches. This clonotype has ten or more counts. Time point specified: after trial treatment. Treatment specified: LDRT plus nivolumab, ipilimumab, low-dose cyclophosphamide and aspirin (RACIN trial). Donors were treated with nivolumab, ipilimumab, aspirin, and low-dose cyclophosphamide and radiotherapy.

The sequence derives from a male donor with prostate cancer. Specimen: PBMCs, collected after low-dose radiotherapy plus immunotherapy. The chain is built from TRBV15 and TRBJ2-5, with 7 bases aligning to TRBD1. In nucleotides, the CDR3 is TGTGCCACCAGCAGAGAACAGGGGATCCAAGAGACCCAGTACTTC. Translating it yields CATSREQGIQETQYF.